The 29 T cell receptor beta chains below all came from one sample that was sequenced in a study of ipilimumab plus nivolumab after autologous stem cell transplantation. Data came from immunoSEQ multiplex PCR; TCRdb stores just in-frame clones and leaves some out. This repertoire shows 15,000 or so clones, about 65% found once; its top ten account for roughly 20%. Sequenced here: PBMCs, sampled in a trial of ipilimumab plus nivolumab as post-transplant consolidation. These receptors were obtained from a male donor with diffuse large B-cell lymphoma.

The chain carries TRBV30 and TRBJ1-1, with 10 bases lining up with TRBD1. CDR1 is GTSNPN, CDR2 SVGIG, per germline (reference sequence). This CDR3 is 14 amino acids long. V shed 3 bases and J 6 bases; nucleotides not matched to a gene: 7. CDR3 amino acids: CAWRGTGAVAEAFF. CDR3 coding DNA: TGTGCCTGGAGGGGGACAGGGGCCGTCGCTGAAGCTTTCTTT.

This clone was seen only a few times. The chain combines TRBV29-1 with TRBJ1-2; a weak D match, TRBD1 (5 bases). Trimming took off 3 bases at V and 4 bases at J, with 9 bases between the two ends. Germline assignment: CDR1 SQVTM and CDR2 ANQGSEA. This CDR3 comprises 12 residues. Written as DNA, the CDR3 is TGCAGCGTTGATAGGGGCTCCTATGGCTACACCTTC. Translation: CSVDRGSYGYTF.

The chain is built from TRBV7-9 and TRBJ2-2; D uncertain. Germline V lookup: CDR1 SEHNR, CDR2 FQNEAQ (reference sequence). V was cut by 3 bases and J by 9 bases, with 5 bases left in between. The CDR3 is made up of 11 amino acids. As DNA, the CDR3 is TGTGCCAGCAGCTTCCACCGGGAGCTGTTTTTT. It translates to CASSFHRELFF.

The chain links TRBV11-2 to TRBJ1-1, with D uncertain. CDR1 and CDR2 (germline): SGHAT, FQNNGV. The CDR3 sequence is 15 residues long. Trimming removed 5 bases at V and 0 bases at J, with 13 bases between. In DNA form, the CDR3 reads TGTGCCAGCAGCCTTACAGCGTGGATGAACACTGAAGCTTTCTTT. Translation gives CASSLTAWMNTEAFF.

J is TRBJ1-5 and V is TRBV28; tentatively, D is TRBD1 (6 bases). CDR1 is MDHEN, CDR2 SYDVKM, per germline. This CDR3 is built from 13 residues. The V and J ends lost 8 bases and 7 bases respectively, with 15 bases between them. The CDR3 DNA follows: TGTGCCAGCTACCTCTCAGGGACACAGCCCCAGCATTTT. It specifies CASYLSGTQPQHF.

The chain has TRBV30 and TRBJ2-5; D may match TRBD1 or TRBD2 (5 bases each). The V end lost 3 bases, the J end lost 4 bases, and 9 bases lay between the germline ends. Per germline, CDR1 GTSNPN and CDR2 SVGIG (reference sequence). This CDR3 comprises 12 residues. Written as DNA, the CDR3 is TGTGCCTGGAGGTGGGGGTTAGAGACCCAGTACTTC. Residues: CAWRWGLETQYF.

The rearrangement joins TRBV7-3 to TRBJ2-1, with D tentatively TRBD2 (5 bases). Trimming left V 5 bases short and J 10 bases short, with 15 bases between. The CDR3 is made up of 13 amino acids. The germline V gene encodes CDR1 SGHTA and CDR2 FQGTGA. The CDR3: CASSPGLELEQFF. The CDR3, as DNA: TGTGCCAGCAGCCCCGGACTTGAGTTAGAGCAGTTCTTC.

Concerning this clone: One junction end does not reproduce the germline sequence, and a read error may be involved. This chain connects TRBV6-5 to TRBJ1-1; D is possibly TRBD1 (5 bases). The CDR3 runs to 14 residues. Germline loops: CDR1 MNHEY, CDR2 SVGAGI. CDR3 protein: CAISAPGGDTEAFF. As DNA, the CDR3 is TGTGCCATCAGTGCCCCCGGGGGAGATACTGAAGCTTTCTTT.

The V call is TRBV4-1, the J call TRBJ1-1, with 8 bases lining up with TRBD1. Germline trimming cut 5 bases from V and 10 bases from J; bases unmatched to any gene: 3. This CDR3 region has 11 residues. Looked up from germline, CDR1 is MGHRA and CDR2 is YSYEKL. The CDR3 spells CASSAGTGAFF. Written as DNA, the CDR3 is TGCGCCAGCAGCGCCGGGACAGGAGCTTTCTTT.

The V and J genes are TRBV18 and TRBJ2-1, with 10 bases identical to TRBD1. V lost 6 bases to trimming and J lost 2 bases; unmatched junction nucleotides: 1. CDR1 is KGHSH, CDR2 LQKENI, per germline. The CDR3 is 14 amino acids. The CDR3 bases are TGTGCCAGCTCCGGACAGGGGGCCTACAATGAGCAGTTCTTC. Its translation is CASSGQGAYNEQFF.

V is TRBV10-3 and J is TRBJ2-7; D is possibly TRBD1 or TRBD2 (5 bases each). Trimming took off 4 bases at V and 5 bases at J, with 21 bases between the two ends. The CDR3 sequence is 16 residues long. The germline gives CDR1 ENHRY, CDR2 SYGVKD. CDR3 residues: CAISGAPGWDQDEQYF. CDR3 coding DNA: TGTGCCATCAGTGGAGCCCCCGGGTGGGACCAGGACGAGCAGTACTTC.

J is TRBJ2-1 and V is TRBV11-2, with TRBD1 as a possible D gene (5 bases). This CDR3 has 15 residues. Trimming took 4 bases from V and 4 from J, leaving 14 bases between them. Germline V gene data show CDR1 as SGHAT and CDR2 as FQNNGV. This CDR3 is CASSWASGSYNEQFF. The CDR3 DNA reads TGTGCCAGCAGCTGGGCGTCAGGGTCATACAATGAGCAGTTCTTC.

Comment on this clone: The identical CDR3 is also encoded by other nucleotide sequences in the sample. The J gene is TRBJ2-7, the V gene TRBV29-1; no clear D. V gave up 4 bases and J gave up 2 bases, with 9 bases separating them. The CDR3 is made up of 12 amino acids. Germline assignment: CDR1 SQVTM and CDR2 ANQGSEA. DNA for the CDR3: TGCAGCGTTGGGACGGACGCCTACGAGCAGTACTTC. This translates into CSVGTDAYEQYF.

This clone was seen a handful of times. This rearrangement joins TRBV19 to TRBJ1-1; 7 nucleotides match TRBD1. V shed 3 bases, J shed 4 bases, and the junction held 5 bases outside the gene matches. From germline, CDR1 is LNHDA and CDR2 SQIVND (reference sequence). The CDR3 covers 14 residues. This CDR3 is CASSMHRGGTEAFF. DNA for the CDR3: TGTGCCAGTAGTATGCACAGGGGCGGCACTGAAGCTTTCTTT.

The gene calls are TRBV30 and TRBJ2-3; D possibly corresponds to TRBD2 (5 bases). Trimming cost V 8 bases and J 4 bases, with 22 bases left between them. The V gene's germline CDR1 is GTSNPN and CDR2 SVGIG (reference sequence). The CDR3 is 15 residues long. The DNA for the CDR3 is TGTGCCATGTCCTCCGTGAGACTAACCTCAGATACGCAGTATTTT. Translated, it gives CAMSSVRLTSDTQYF.

The rearrangement uses TRBV29-1 and TRBJ2-7; D not certain. The V gene's germline CDR1 is SQVTM and CDR2 ANQGSEA. This CDR3 contains 11 residues. V was shortened by 6 bases and J by 4 bases, with 10 bases between the two germline ends. For the CDR3, the DNA is TGCAGCGTGAAGGACGCTTACGAGCAGTACTTC. Translating gives CSVKDAYEQYF.

This clone was seen many times. The rearrangement uses TRBV6-6 and TRBJ1-4, with a weak D call TRBD1 (5 bases). The V end was cut by 6 bases, the J end by 8 bases, with 19 bases between. This CDR3 has 15 residues. Germline loops: CDR1 MNHNY, CDR2 SVGAGI (reference sequence). DNA for the CDR3: TGTGCCAGCAGCCCCGGACTCAATCGGGGCGAAAAACTGTTTTTT. It yields the protein CASSPGLNRGEKLFF.

The chain is built from TRBV11-3 and TRBJ2-1; D possibly corresponds to TRBD2 (6 bases). V was shortened by 4 bases and J by 0 bases, with 19 bases between the two germline ends. The CDR3 is made up of 18 amino acids. Germline V gives CDR1 SGHNT, CDR2 YENEEA. CDR3 loop: CASSYARPGTYSYNEQFF. The CDR3 coding sequence is TGTGCCAGCAGCTACGCTAGGCCCGGGACTTACTCCTACAATGAGCAGTTCTTC.

V gene TRBV28 combines with J gene TRBJ2-7; D ambiguous. CDR1 and CDR2 from the germline V gene are MDHEN and SYDVKM. The CDR3 extends over 17 amino acids. V was cut by 3 bases and J by 1 base, with 19 bases left in between. The CDR3 reads CASSFLTTRSRSYEQYF. DNA for the CDR3: TGTGCCAGCAGTTTTCTAACGACCCGGAGCCGGTCCTACGAGCAGTACTTC.

The genes are TRBV18 and TRBJ2-1; D gene unclear. V dropped 0 bases and J dropped 0 bases, with 15 bases sitting between them. Per the germline V gene, CDR1 is KGHSH and CDR2 is LQKENI. This CDR3 is built from 18 residues. The CDR3 here is CASSPPIVSRSSYNEQFF. For the CDR3, the DNA is TGTGCCAGCTCACCACCGATTGTTTCCCGGAGCTCCTACAATGAGCAGTTCTTC.

This clone was observed a few times. V gene TRBV5-1 combines with J gene TRBJ2-1, with D hard to call. In germline, CDR1 is SGHRS, CDR2 YFSETQ. Between the trimmed V and J ends, which lost 1 base and 0 bases, there was a span of 8 bases. CDR3 size: 15 residues. The CDR3 region is CASSLSESSYNEQFF. The CDR3 DNA reads as TGCGCCAGCAGCTTGAGCGAGAGCTCCTACAATGAGCAGTTCTTC.

The chain links TRBV4-1 to TRBJ1-2, with 10 bases lining up with TRBD1. Looked up from germline, CDR1 is MGHRA and CDR2 is YSYEKL. The CDR3 has 17 residues. Trimming took 4 bases from V and 1 from J; bases not matched to a gene: 9. This CDR3 is CASSLLDRGYGNYGYTF. The CDR3 DNA follows: TGCGCCAGCAGCCTCCTGGACAGGGGGTATGGTAACTATGGCTACACCTTC.

This clone was picked up one time. The V call is TRBV28, the J call TRBJ1-5; D gene unclear. CDR3 length: 15 residues. The V gene's germline CDR1 is MDHEN and CDR2 SYDVKM. Trimming pared 3 bases from V and 2 bases from J, leaving 11 bases between. CDR3 DNA: TGTGCCAGCAGTTTTTGGCAGGAGGGCAATCAGCCCCAGCATTTT. Translation gives CASSFWQEGNQPQHF.

This rearrangement joins TRBV19 to TRBJ2-1; the match to TRBD2 covers 13 bases. V lost 8 bases, J lost 10 bases, and 11 bases stayed unmatched. The CDR3 runs to 15 residues. CDR1 is LNHDA, CDR2 SQIVND, per germline (reference sequence). CDR3 residues: CASPSQGTSGNEQFF. In DNA form, the CDR3 reads TGTGCCAGTCCCTCCCAGGGGACTAGCGGGAACGAGCAGTTCTTC.

The V and J genes are TRBV9 and TRBJ2-5; D may be TRBD2 (5 bases). The CDR3 length is 13 residues. V lost 1 base, J lost 3 bases, and 7 bases lay in between. CDR1 SGDLS and CDR2 YYNGEE come from the germline V gene. The CDR3 nucleotides are TGTGCCAGCAGCGTAAACGGGGAAGAGACCCAGTACTTC. Translated, it gives CASSVNGEETQYF.

This clone has more than one count but fewer than ten. The V and J genes are TRBV10-2 and TRBJ1-3, with 9 nucleotides matching TRBD1. V gave up 8 bases and J gave up 4 bases; unmatched junction bases: 3. Germline assignment: CDR1 WSHSY and CDR2 SAAADI. The CDR3 runs to 13 residues. CDR3 nucleotide sequence: TGCGCCAGCCAAGACAGGGGGGGAAACACCATATATTTT. Protein sequence: CASQDRGGNTIYF.

The chain uses TRBV27 and TRBJ2-5; D is possibly TRBD2 (6 bases). The CDR3 spans 14 residues. CDR1 and CDR2 (germline): MNHEY, SMNVEV (reference sequence). V was shortened by 8 bases and J by 2 bases, with 15 bases between the two germline ends. CDR3 DNA: TGTGCCAGCTTTGGGCGGGGAGGTCAAGAGACCCAGTACTTC. Translating it yields CASFGRGGQETQYF.

J is TRBJ1-2 and V is TRBV7-3; 9 nucleotides match TRBD1. This CDR3 contains 13 residues. V lost 5 bases, J lost 8 bases, and 6 bases stayed unmatched. Germline lookup yields CDR1 SGHTA and CDR2 FQGTGA. CDR3 residues: CASSHRTGAGYTF. The CDR3 DNA follows: TGTGCCAGCAGCCACCGGACAGGGGCCGGCTACACCTTC.

This chain uses TRBV5-1 with TRBJ1-6; 8 positions agree with TRBD1. With V trimmed by 2 bases and J by 6 bases, 4 bases remained unmatched. The CDR3 extends over 15 amino acids. CDR1 is SGHRS and CDR2 is YFSETQ in the germline V gene. The CDR3 sequence is CASSLQGVGNSPLHF. Written as DNA, the CDR3 is TGCGCCAGCAGCTTACAGGGGGTAGGTAATTCACCCCTCCACTTT.